Sequencing of this T cell receptor beta chain was carried out in a study of blood T cells in healthy people across ages. A second roughly 7 to 12 cycle PCR used barcoded and J-beta primers. TCRdb redid the calling of the 5' RACE reads with MiXCR, one entry per CDR3 protein. Among some 760,000 distinct CDR3 sequences listed, just under 25% were seen once. Study-level points and caveats: The study lacked donor CMV status, which possibly confounded expanded clonotype changes.

A note on this clonotype: No antigen is known for it.

Per the germline V gene, CDR1 is SGDLS and CDR2 is YYNGEE. The CDR3 has 15 residues. V was pared by 0 bases and J by 3 bases, with 13 bases between. This sample was also put to use in a study of T cells of mothers and their children. From that report: Related mother and child pairs showed slightly greater overlap (not significant) than unrelated pairs did.

The clonotype was recovered from a boy between 10 and 17 years old in good health. Sequenced material: blood. J is TRBJ2-7 and V is TRBV9; a weak D match, TRBD2 (6 bases). CDR3 nucleotides: TGTGCCAGCAGCGTAGACGGGGACTCCTTCTACGAGCAGTACTTC. Its protein is CASSVDGDSFYEQYF.